This T cell receptor beta chain was observed in a study of T cell changes during pregnancy in multiple sclerosis. Using immunoSEQ multiplex PCR, the repertoire was profiled, and TCRdb retains in-frame clones only, with some absent. In the table there are around 64,000 clones, around 90% of which are singletons. Germline V CDR1 and CDR2: LNHDA, SQIVND (reference sequence). V was pared by 5 bases and J by 2 bases, with 4 bases of the junction left unmatched. This CDR3 is built from 14 residues. This receptor was identified in a female donor with multiple sclerosis, enrolled in a pregnancy study. The sample here was CD4+ T cells from peripheral blood mononuclear cells, taken after pregnancy. The rearrangement joins TRBV19 to TRBJ1-2, with 8 bases fitting TRBD1. CDR3 region: CASSLTGENYGYTF. In nucleotides, the CDR3 is TGTGCCAGTAGTCTGACAGGGGAGAACTATGGCTACACCTTC.